The 13 T cell receptor beta chains below all came from one sample that was sequenced in a study of tumor and adjacent non-tumor tissue in lung cancer. The template was RNA from unsorted bulk tissue. Three rounds of nested PCR, following a modified ARM-PCR protocol, produced the TCRbeta library. TCRdb independently ran MiXCR on the multiplex PCR reads; one entry per CDR3 protein. The sample shows 100,000 to 150,000 distinct CDR3 sequences, 60% to 70% of them seen only once. Sequencing input: lung tumor tissue. These receptors were collected from a man younger than 45 with non-small cell lung cancer.

In regard to this clonotype: An end of the junction does not agree with germline; a read error may underlie this. The chain uses TRBV5-1 and TRBJ1-5; 7 nucleotides align to TRBD1. CDR1 SGHRS and CDR2 YFSETQ come from the germline V gene. This CDR3 comprises 15 residues. The CDR3 protein is CASSLRGGGNQPRHF. Written as DNA, the CDR3 is TGCGCCAGCAGCTTGAGGGGAGGGGGCAATCAGCCCCGGCATTTT.

This clonotype occurred many times. This rearrangement joins TRBV6-2 or TRBV6-3 to TRBJ1-1, with 7 bases lining up with TRBD1. V trimming: 2 bases; J trimming: 10 bases; junction bases outside the gene matches: 7. This CDR3 comprises 13 residues. Germline CDR1 and CDR2: MNHEY and SVGEGT. The CDR3 loop reads CASSYRTGGAAFF. DNA for the CDR3: TGTGCCAGCAGTTACCGGACAGGAGGGGCAGCTTTCTTT.

In the case of this clonotype: The CDR3 does not end in the conserved phenylalanine or tryptophan, so this is likely a read error. J is TRBJ1-5 and V is TRBV24-1, with 10 bases identical to TRBD1. There are 19 residues in the CDR3. Germline V gene data show CDR1 as KGHDR and CDR2 as SFDVKD. CDR3 nucleotide sequence: TGTGCCACCAGTGATGCCGGGACAGGGGTCCCATTTAGCAATCAGCCTCAGCATTCT. Its translation: CATSDAGTGVPFSNQPQHS.

In this sample, this clonotype turned up many times. For the CDR3, the DNA is TGTGCCATCAACCAGCGCCAGACAAGTGAGCAGTTCTTC. Its translation: CAINQRQTSEQFF. The chain is built from TRBV10-3 and TRBJ2-1; D unresolved. The V end lost 7 bases, the J end lost 9 bases, and 16 bases lay between the germline ends. This CDR3 has 13 residues. The germline gives CDR1 ENHRY, CDR2 SYGVKD.

To note about this clonotype: A junction end diverges from the germline sequence, so it may reflect a read error. The chain is built from TRBV28 and TRBJ2-5; D remains ambiguous. From germline, CDR1 is MDHEN and CDR2 SYDVKM. The CDR3 has 16 amino acids. CDR3 region: CGSTTNPPQVVETQYF. DNA for the CDR3: TGTGGCAGCACCACAAACCCCCCGCAGGTAGTAGAGACCCAGTACTTC.

This clonotype is a singleton in its sample. The V gene is TRBV5-6, the J gene TRBJ2-5; no definite D call. V gave up 8 bases and J gave up 4 bases, with 9 bases separating them. The CDR3 runs to 11 residues. Germline V gene sequence: CDR1 SGHDT, CDR2 YYEEEE. CDR3 sequence reads: CASGLLETQYF. The CDR3, as DNA: TGTGCCAGTGGCTTGTTAGAGACCCAGTACTTC.

A remark on this clonotype: A much bigger clone sits one base away, suggesting this may be a read error. The chain joins TRBV12-3 or TRBV12-4 to TRBJ2-3; D is undetermined. The CDR3 loop spans 14 amino acids. V was trimmed by 3 bases and J by 1 base, leaving 8 bases between them. CDR3 sequence: CASSFDQGTDTQYF. The CDR3, as DNA: TGTGCCAGCAGTTTCGACCAGGGCACAGATACGCAGTATTTT.

This clonotype is deemed medium-sized. The chain carries TRBV20-1 and TRBJ2-1; 13 nucleotides agree with TRBD2. This CDR3 is 14 amino acids long. Unmatched junction bases numbered 1, after V lost 4 bases and J lost 4 bases. Germline V gives CDR1 DFQATT, CDR2 SNEGSKA (reference sequence). The CDR3 DNA reads as TGCAGTGCTAAGACTAGCGGGGGGTACAATGAGCAGTTCTTC. Protein sequence: CSAKTSGGYNEQFF.

The V gene is TRBV4-3, the J gene TRBJ2-7; the match to TRBD2 covers 9 bases. Losses at the gene ends were 2 bases for V and 2 bases for J; bases not matched to a gene: 4. The CDR3 is 15 amino acids. Germline CDR1 and CDR2: LGHNA and YSLEER. CDR3 in DNA: TGCGCCAGCAGCCAACAAGCGGGGGGTACCTACGAGCAGTACTTC. Protein sequence: CASSQQAGGTYEQYF.

The V call is TRBV4-2, the J call TRBJ2-7; D possibly uses TRBD1 or TRBD2 (5 bases each). Germline-derived CDR1 and CDR2 are LGHNA and YNFKEQ. V was clipped by 11 bases and J by 4 bases, with 30 bases between them. The CDR3 is 17 residues long. Written as DNA, the CDR3 is TGTGCCGGCGAGCCCTTCCACCGGGGCCCAGAACCGTACGAGCAGTACTTC. Translating gives CAGEPFHRGPEPYEQYF.

As to this clonotype: A much larger clonotype is one base distant, so this may be a read error. The chain couples TRBV20-1 to TRBJ2-7; 10 bases are shared with TRBD2. CDR3 length equals 16 residues. From germline, CDR1 is DFQATT and CDR2 SNEGSKA (reference sequence). V trimming: 2 bases; J trimming: 2 bases; junction bases outside the gene matches: 9. CDR3 sequence reads: CSARYGASGGAYEQYF. The CDR3 bases are TGCAGTGCTAGATACGGGGCTAGCGGGGGAGCCTACGAGCAGTACTTC.

Comment on this clonotype: A single base separates this from a much larger clone, so it may be a read error. The chain joins TRBV20-1 to TRBJ2-7; possible D gene TRBD2, 6 bases. This CDR3 spans 13 amino acids. CDR1 is DFQATT and CDR2 is SNEGSKA in the germline V gene (reference sequence). Trimming took 2 bases from V and 8 from J, leaving 16 bases between them. CDR3 amino acids: CSARPGTRYKQYF. The CDR3 DNA follows: TGCAGTGCTAGACCCGGGACTCGGTACAAGCAGTACTTC.

V gene TRBV12-3 or TRBV12-4 combines with J gene TRBJ1-3; D gene ambiguous. The CDR3 has 14 residues. Trimming took 8 bases from V and 0 from J, leaving 11 bases between them. This CDR3 is CASLGVLSGNTIYF. Written as DNA, the CDR3 is TGTGCCAGCCTCGGGGTGCTCTCTGGAAACACCATATATTTT.